This T cell receptor beta chain was captured by sequencing in a study of T cell responses to AZD1222 COVID-19 vaccine. Broader study findings: The donor group comprised mostly white British people and more females; the analysis possibly underestimated clonal diversity. Nearly half of spike-specific TCRs reportedly target unmutated variant regions.

On this clone: Its antigen is not known.

Trimming removed 4 bases at V and 0 bases at J, with 14 bases between. This CDR3 has 16 amino acids. In germline, CDR1 is SGHRS, CDR2 YFSETQ. Clones were sequenced by immunoSEQ multiplex PCR, and TCRdb holds only the in-frame ones, with some missing. The table includes about 130,000 clones, roughly 91% detected once. Material: peripheral blood, obtained on day 0 of MenACWY control vaccination. The V and J genes are TRBV5-1 and TRBJ1-3; no definite D call. This TCR was recovered from an adult in good health. In DNA form, the CDR3 reads TGCGCCAGCAGCGCTGGAGGAAGAACCTCTGGAAACACCATATATTTT. It specifies CASSAGGRTSGNTIYF.